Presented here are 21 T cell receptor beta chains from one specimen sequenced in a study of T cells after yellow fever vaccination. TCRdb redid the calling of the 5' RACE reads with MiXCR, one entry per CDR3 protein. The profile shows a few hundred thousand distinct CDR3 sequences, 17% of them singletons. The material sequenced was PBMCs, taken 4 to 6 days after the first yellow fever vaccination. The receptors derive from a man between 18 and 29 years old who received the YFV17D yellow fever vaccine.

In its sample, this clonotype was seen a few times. CDR3 DNA sequence: TGCGCCAGCAGCCACTCTCGACAGGGGGCTTACGAGCAGTACTTC. Encoded protein: CASSHSRQGAYEQYF. The genes are TRBV4-3 and TRBJ2-7; 10 bases line up with TRBD1. The CDR3 has 15 amino acids. Germline V gene sequence: CDR1 LGHNA, CDR2 YSLEER. V dropped 3 bases and J dropped 4; count of bases not matched to a gene: 6.

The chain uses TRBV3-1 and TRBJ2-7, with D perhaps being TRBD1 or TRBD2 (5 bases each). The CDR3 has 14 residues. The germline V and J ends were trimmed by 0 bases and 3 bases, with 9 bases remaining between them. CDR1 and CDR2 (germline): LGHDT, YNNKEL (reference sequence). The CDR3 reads CASSQDLGDYEQYV. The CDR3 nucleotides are TGTGCCAGCAGCCAAGATCTGGGGGACTACGAGCAGTACGTC.

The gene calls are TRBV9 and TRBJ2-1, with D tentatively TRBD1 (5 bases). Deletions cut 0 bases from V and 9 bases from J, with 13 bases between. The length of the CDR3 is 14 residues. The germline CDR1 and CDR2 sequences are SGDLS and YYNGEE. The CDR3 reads CASSVEIAQGEQFF. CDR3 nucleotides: TGTGCCAGCAGCGTAGAGATCGCCCAGGGTGAGCAGTTCTTC. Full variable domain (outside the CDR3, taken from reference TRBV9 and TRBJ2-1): DSGVTQTPKHLITATGQRVTLRCSPRSGDLSVYWYQQSLDQGLQFLIQYYNGEERAKGNILERFSAQQFPDLHSELNLSSLELGDSALYFCASSVEIAQGEQFFGPGTRLTVL.

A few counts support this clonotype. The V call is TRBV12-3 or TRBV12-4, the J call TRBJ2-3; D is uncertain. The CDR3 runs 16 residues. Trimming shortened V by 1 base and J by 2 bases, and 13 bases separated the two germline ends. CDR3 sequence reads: CASSLDGPPSTDTQYF. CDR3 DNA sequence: TGTGCCAGCAGTTTAGACGGCCCCCCCTCCACAGATACGCAGTATTTT.

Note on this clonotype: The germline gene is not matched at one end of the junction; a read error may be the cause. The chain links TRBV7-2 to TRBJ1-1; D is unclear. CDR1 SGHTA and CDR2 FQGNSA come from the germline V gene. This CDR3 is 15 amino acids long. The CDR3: CASSLAGLLGTEAFF. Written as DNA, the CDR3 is TGTGCCAGCAGCCTAGCCGGACTGCTCGGGACTGAAGCTTTCTTT. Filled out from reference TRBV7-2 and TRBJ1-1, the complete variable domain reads GAGVSQSPSNKVTEKGKDVELRCDPISGHTALYWYRQSLGQGLEFLIYFQGNSAPDKSGLPSDRFSAERTGGSVSTLTIQRTQQEDSAVYLCASSLAGLLGTEAFFGQGTRLTVV.

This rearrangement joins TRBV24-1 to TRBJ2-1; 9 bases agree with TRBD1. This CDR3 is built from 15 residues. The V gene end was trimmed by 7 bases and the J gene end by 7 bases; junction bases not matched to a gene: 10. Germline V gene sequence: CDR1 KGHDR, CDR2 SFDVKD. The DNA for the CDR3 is TGTGCCACCAGACTAGGGGACAGGGCTAGAAATGAGCAGTTCTTC. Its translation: CATRLGDRARNEQFF.

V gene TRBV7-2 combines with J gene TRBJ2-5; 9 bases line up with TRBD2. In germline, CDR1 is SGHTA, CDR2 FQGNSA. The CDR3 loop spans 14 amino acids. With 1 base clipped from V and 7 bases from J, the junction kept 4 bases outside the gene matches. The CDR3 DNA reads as TGTGCCAGCAGCTTAGAAGGGACTAGCAGGACCCAGTACTTC. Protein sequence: CASSLEGTSRTQYF.

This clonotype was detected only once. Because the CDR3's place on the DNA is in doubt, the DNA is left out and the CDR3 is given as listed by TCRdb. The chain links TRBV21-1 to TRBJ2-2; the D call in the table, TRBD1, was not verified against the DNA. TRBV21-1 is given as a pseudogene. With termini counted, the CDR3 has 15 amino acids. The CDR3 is CASSKVGGNAGSCFF.

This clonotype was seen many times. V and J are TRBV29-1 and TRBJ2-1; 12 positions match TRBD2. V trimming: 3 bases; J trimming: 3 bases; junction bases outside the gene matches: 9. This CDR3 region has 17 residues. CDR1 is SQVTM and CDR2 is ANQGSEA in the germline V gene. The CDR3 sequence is CSVDVASGGASYNEQFF. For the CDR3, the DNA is TGCAGCGTTGATGTCGCTAGCGGGGGGGCAAGCTACAATGAGCAGTTCTTC.

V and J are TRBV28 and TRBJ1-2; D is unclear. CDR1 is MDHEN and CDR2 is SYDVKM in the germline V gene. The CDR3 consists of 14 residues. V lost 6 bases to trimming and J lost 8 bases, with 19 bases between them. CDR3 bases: TGTGCCAGCAGAGCCTCCCAGGAGATTAGCGGCTACACCTTC. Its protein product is CASRASQEISGYTF.

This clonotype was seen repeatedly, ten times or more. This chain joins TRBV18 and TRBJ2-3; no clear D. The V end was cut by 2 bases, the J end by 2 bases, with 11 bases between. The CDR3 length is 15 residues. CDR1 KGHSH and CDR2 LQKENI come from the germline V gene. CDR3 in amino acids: CASSPDNLPTDTQYF. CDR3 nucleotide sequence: TGTGCCAGCTCACCAGACAATCTCCCCACAGATACGCAGTATTTT. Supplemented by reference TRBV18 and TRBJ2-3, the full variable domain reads NAGVMQNPRHLVRRRGQEARLRCSPMKGHSHVYWYRQLPEEGLKFMVYLQKENIIDESGMPKERFSAEFPKEGPSILRIQQVVRGDSAAYFCASSPDNLPTDTQYFGPGTRLTVL.

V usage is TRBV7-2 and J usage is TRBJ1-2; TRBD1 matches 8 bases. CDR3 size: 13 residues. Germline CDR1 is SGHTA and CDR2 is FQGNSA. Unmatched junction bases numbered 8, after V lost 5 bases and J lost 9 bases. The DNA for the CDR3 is TGTGCCAGCAGCGCCGGACAGGGTCTGAGCTACACCTTC. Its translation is CASSAGQGLSYTF.

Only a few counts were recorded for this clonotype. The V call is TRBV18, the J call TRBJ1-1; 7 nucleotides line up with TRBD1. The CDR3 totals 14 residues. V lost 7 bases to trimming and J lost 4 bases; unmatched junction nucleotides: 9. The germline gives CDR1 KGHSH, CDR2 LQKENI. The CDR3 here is CASLRRQGPTEAFF. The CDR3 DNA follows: TGTGCCAGCTTAAGACGACAGGGCCCCACTGAAGCTTTCTTT.

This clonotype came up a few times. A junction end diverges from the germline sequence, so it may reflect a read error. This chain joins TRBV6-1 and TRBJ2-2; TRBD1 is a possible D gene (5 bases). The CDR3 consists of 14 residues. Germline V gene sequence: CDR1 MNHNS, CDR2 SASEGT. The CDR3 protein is CAGRRGTNTGELFF. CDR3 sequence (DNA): TGTGCCGGCAGAAGGGGCACCAACACCGGGGAGCTGTTTTTT.

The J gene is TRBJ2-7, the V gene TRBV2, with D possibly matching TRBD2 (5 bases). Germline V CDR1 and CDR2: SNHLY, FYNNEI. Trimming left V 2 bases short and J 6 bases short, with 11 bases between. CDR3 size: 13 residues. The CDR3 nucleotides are TGTGCCAGCAGTGAAAGGGCAGGACTCGAGCAGTACGTC. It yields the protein CASSERAGLEQYV.

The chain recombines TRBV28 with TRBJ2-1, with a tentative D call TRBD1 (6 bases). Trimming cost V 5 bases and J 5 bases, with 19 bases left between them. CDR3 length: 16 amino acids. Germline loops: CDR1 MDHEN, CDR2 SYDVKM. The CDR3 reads CASSGPQGLSNNEQFF. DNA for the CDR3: TGTGCCAGCAGTGGCCCCCAGGGGCTATCTAACAATGAGCAGTTCTTC.

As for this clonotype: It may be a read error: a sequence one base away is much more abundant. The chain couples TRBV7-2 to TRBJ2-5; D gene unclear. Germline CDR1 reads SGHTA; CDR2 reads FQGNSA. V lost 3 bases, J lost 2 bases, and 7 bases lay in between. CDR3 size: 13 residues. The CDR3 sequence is CASSFVQQETQYF. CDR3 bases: TGTGCCAGCAGCTTTGTGCAGCAAGAGACCCAGTACTTC.

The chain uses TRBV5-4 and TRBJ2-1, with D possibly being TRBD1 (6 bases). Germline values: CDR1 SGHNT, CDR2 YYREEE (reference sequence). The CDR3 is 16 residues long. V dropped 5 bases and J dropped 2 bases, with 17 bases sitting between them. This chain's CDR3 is CASRLWTDSTYNEQFF. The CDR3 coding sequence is TGTGCCAGCAGGCTGTGGACAGACTCAACCTACAATGAGCAGTTCTTC.

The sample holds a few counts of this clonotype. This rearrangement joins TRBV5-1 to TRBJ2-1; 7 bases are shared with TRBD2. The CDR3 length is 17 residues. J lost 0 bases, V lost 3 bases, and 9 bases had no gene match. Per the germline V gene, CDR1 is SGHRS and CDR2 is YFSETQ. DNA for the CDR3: TGCGCCAGCAGCTCCGGGACTATCGCCAGCTCCTACAATGAGCAGTTCTTC. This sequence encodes CASSSGTIASSYNEQFF.

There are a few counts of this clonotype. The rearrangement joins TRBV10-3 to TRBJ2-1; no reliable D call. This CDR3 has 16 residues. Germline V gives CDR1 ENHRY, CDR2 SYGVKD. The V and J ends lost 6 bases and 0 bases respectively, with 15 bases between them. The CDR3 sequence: CAIRGDLTNSYNEQFF. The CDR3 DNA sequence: TGTGCCATCAGAGGAGACTTGACGAACTCCTACAATGAGCAGTTCTTC.

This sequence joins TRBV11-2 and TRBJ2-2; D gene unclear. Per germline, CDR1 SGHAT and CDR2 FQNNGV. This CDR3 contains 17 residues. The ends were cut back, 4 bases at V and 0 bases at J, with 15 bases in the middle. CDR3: CASSWQRLRANTGELFF. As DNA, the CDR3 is TGTGCCAGCAGCTGGCAGAGGTTGAGAGCGAACACCGGGGAGCTGTTTTTT.